This entry features one T cell receptor beta chain sequence. This specimen comes from a study of blood T cell repertoires in COVID-19. Study at large: PBMCs, B-cell-depleted T cells, or T cells provided the cDNA or gDNA that made up the material.

In the source study's methods: The authors estimated nucleated cell counts from reference gene primer amplification. Generated by immunoSEQ multiplex PCR, the TCRdb table keeps only in-frame clones and is missing some. V, J and clone size are taken as reported in that table, and D and trimming were inferred from the DNA itself. This table has more than 200,000 clones, just under 90% appearing once. The receptor was derived from a man aged 25-45 years with COVID-19, enrolled during active disease. The sequenced material came from peripheral blood.

CDR3 loop: CASSSDWMNTEAFF. The CDR3 region has the DNA TGTGCCAGCAGCTCCGACTGGATGAACACTGAAGCTTTCTTT. V gene TRBV7-2 combines with J gene TRBJ1-1; no firm D call. From germline, CDR1 is SGHTA and CDR2 FQGNSA. V lost 4 bases, J lost 0 bases, and 9 bases lay in between. This CDR3 is 14 amino acids long.